Below, 7 T cell receptor beta chains from the same sample are listed, as sequenced in a study of cytotoxic CD8 clonotypes in ibrutinib-treated CLL. The protocol was immunoSEQ multiplex PCR, while the TCRdb copy is restricted to in-frame clones and leaves out a portion. The data show about 14,000 clones, around 61% seen once. The starting material was PBMCs, obtained before ibrutinib treatment. These receptors were obtained from a human donor with chronic lymphocytic leukemia.

This clone was detected only a few times. The CDR3 DNA follows: TGTGCCAGCAGTGAAGTGGGGGACGAGCAGTACGTC. This encodes CASSEVGDEQYV. J is TRBJ2-7 and V is TRBV6-1; D may be TRBD1 or TRBD2 (5 bases each). The CDR3 extends over 12 amino acids. V was clipped by 1 base and J by 5 bases, with 6 bases between them. Germline V gene sequence: CDR1 MNHNS, CDR2 SASEGT.

This clone counts as medium-sized. The gene calls are TRBV5-1 and TRBJ1-3, with TRBD1 matching 7 bases. CDR3 length equals 16 residues. Germline CDR1 reads SGHRS; CDR2 reads YFSETQ. Trimming cost V 0 bases and J 1 base; bases outside gene matches: 4. DNA for the CDR3: TGCGCCAGCAGCTTGGGACCAGGGGGATCTGGAAACACCATATATTTT. Protein product: CASSLGPGGSGNTIYF.

CDR3 sequence (DNA): TGCGCCAGCAGCCCACTGCCAACAGGGGCCCACACTGAAGCTTTCTTT. Amino acid sequence: CASSPLPTGAHTEAFF. J is TRBJ1-1 and V is TRBV4-1; 7 bases fit TRBD1. CDR1 and CDR2 (germline): MGHRA, YSYEKL. V lost 4 bases to trimming and J lost 3 bases; unmatched junction nucleotides: 11. The CDR3 totals 16 residues.

The CDR3 is CASTRWLGKTGNTIYF. DNA for the CDR3: TGTGCCAGCACCAGATGGCTCGGGAAAACGGGGAACACCATATATTTT. The chain carries TRBV28 and TRBJ1-3; D is unclear. This CDR3 is 16 amino acids long. In germline, CDR1 is MDHEN, CDR2 SYDVKM. The V end lost 7 bases, the J end lost 7 bases, and 23 bases lay between the germline ends.

This clone has more than one count but fewer than ten. The V call is TRBV13, the J call TRBJ1-2; 7 bases map to TRBD1. This CDR3 is built from 14 residues. V dropped 3 bases and J dropped 6; count of bases not matched to a gene: 7. Germline-derived CDR1 and CDR2 are PRHDT and FYEKMQ (reference sequence). The CDR3 coding sequence is TGTGCCAGCAGCTTCCGACAGGGACAAGATGGCTACACCTTC. Translation: CASSFRQGQDGYTF.

The rearrangement uses TRBV5-1 and TRBJ1-1; D remains ambiguous. The CDR3 has 17 amino acids. Germline V CDR1 and CDR2: SGHRS, YFSETQ. The V and J ends lost 3 bases and 0 bases respectively, with 18 bases between them. In nucleotides, the CDR3 is TGCGCCAGCAGCTCCGGGCTACTGACTCTGATGAACACTGAAGCTTTCTTT. Protein product: CASSSGLLTLMNTEAFF. Variable domain in full (rest from reference TRBV5-1 and TRBJ1-1): KAGVTQTPRYLIKTRGQQVTLSCSPISGHRSVSWYQQTPGQGLQFLFEYFSETQRNKGNFPGRFSGRQFSNSRSEMNVSTLELGDSALYLCASSSGLLTLMNTEAFFGQGTRLTVV.

The chain employs TRBV5-4 and TRBJ2-5, with 11 positions matching TRBD1. This CDR3 is 15 amino acids long. Germline assignment: CDR1 SGHNT and CDR2 YYREEE (reference sequence). V was pared by 4 bases and J by 5 bases, with 7 bases of the junction left unmatched. For the CDR3, the DNA is TGTGCCAGCAGCCAGGGACAGGGGGTTCGGGAGACCCAGTACTTC. It is translated as CASSQGQGVRETQYF. The full variable domain, with the rest looked up from reference TRBV5-4 and TRBJ2-5, is ETGVTQSPTHLIKTRGQQVTLRCSSQSGHNTVSWYQQALGQGPQFIFQYYREEENGRGNFPPRFSGLQFPNYSSELNVNALELDDSALYLCASSQGQGVRETQYFGPGTRLLVL.